The clone carrying this T cell receptor (beta chain) was recorded only once. Its antigen is as yet unknown. The data were obtained in a study of cytomegalovirus exposure and HLA in healthy donors. Notes on the study in general: Sequencing likely produced, as an artifact, a cluster of highly shared sequence variants. Reportedly, a later analysis found an Asian-associated ancestry cluster had fewer N-insertions than the roughly 700-donor mean.

PCR was performed using 60 Vbeta and 13 Jbeta primers. Sequencing used immunoSEQ multiplex PCR; TCRdb keeps in-frame clones, though not all of them. The sample has around 140,000 clones; roughly 80% are singletons. Losses at the gene ends were 5 bases for V and 5 bases for J; bases not matched to a gene: 10. Germline lookup yields CDR1 SGHVS and CDR2 FQNEAQ. The CDR3 is made up of 15 amino acids. The receptor comes from a man in his forties or fifties in good health and CMV-seronegative. Sequenced: PBMCs. This rearrangement joins TRBV7-8 to TRBJ1-1; TRBD1 agrees at 8 bases. In DNA, the CDR3 is TGTGCCAGCAGCACAATGGACAGGGCGTGGACTGAAGCTTTCTTT. Translated: CASSTMDRAWTEAFF.